This T cell receptor beta chain was obtained from a study of immune heterogeneity within non-small cell lung tumors. Study at large: With respect to histology, the tumors encompassed several squamous cell carcinomas, around 9 non-squamous carcinomas and 1 not otherwise specified. Study conclusions and caveats: Different patients shared few of their high-frequency T-cell receptor beta clonotypes. Alongside site-unique high-frequency clones, identical dominant CDR3 beta clonotypes recurred across tumor sites within a patient.

The authors used roughly 650 ng of bulk tumor genomic DNA per sample as template. The authors collected several far-apart biopsies from each primary tumor during surgery. Curative operations were performed on patients who had untreated, newly diagnosed non-small cell lung cancer. Patients with newly diagnosed non-small cell lung cancer who underwent surgery with curative intent served as donors. Multiplex PCR was performed with 32 V and 13 J primers, and it amplified TCR beta CDR3. MiXCR, applied by TCRdb to the multiplex PCR reads, yields one record per CDR3 protein. The data hold around 23,000 distinct CDR3 sequences, with around a quarter observed a single time. From germline, CDR1 is LNHDA and CDR2 SQIVND (reference sequence). V lost 7 bases and J 5 bases, leaving 14 bases between the germline ends. The CDR3 contains 13 residues. This clonotype was observed at least ten times. What it recognizes is unknown.

Sequences were obtained from lung tumor tissue. The sequence was obtained from a middle-aged man with non-small cell lung cancer. The chain joins TRBV19 to TRBJ1-2; tentatively, D is TRBD1 (6 bases). CDR3 in DNA: TGTGCCAGTACCTTGGGCAGGGGTTATGGCTACACCTTC. It encodes CASTLGRGYGYTF.